These 18 T cell receptor beta chains were sequenced from one sample in a study of blood T cell repertoires in COVID-19. The protocol was immunoSEQ multiplex PCR, while the TCRdb copy is restricted to in-frame clones and leaves out a portion. The sample consists of tens of thousands of clones, under 90% of them appearing once. Sequencing was done on a sample of peripheral blood. The receptors stem from a man aged 60 to 69 with acute or convalescent COVID-19.

The chain employs TRBV4-1 and TRBJ2-7, with 8 bases identical to TRBD1. Germline V gives CDR1 MGHRA, CDR2 YSYEKL. This CDR3 contains 16 residues. The J segment lost 3 bases and the V segment lost 0 bases, leaving 7 bases of the junction unmatched. The CDR3 coding sequence is TGCGCCAGCAGCCAAGATATGGGCGGACAGGGCTACGAGCAGTACTTC. This gives the protein CASSQDMGGQGYEQYF.

This chain connects TRBV30 to TRBJ1-2, with D tentatively TRBD1 (6 bases). Germline CDR1 GTSNPN, CDR2 SVGIG (reference sequence). CDR3 size: 13 residues. Trimming stripped 3 bases from V and 1 base from J, with 9 bases between. The CDR3 here is CAWRTGNNYGYTF. In DNA form, the CDR3 reads TGTGCCTGGAGGACAGGAAATAACTATGGCTACACCTTC.

The CDR3: CASSILAGFNTGELFF. CDR3 bases: TGTGCCAGCAGCATACTAGCGGGGTTTAACACCGGGGAGCTGTTTTTT. The chain carries TRBV11-2 and TRBJ2-2, with 10 nucleotides matching TRBD2. Germline V CDR1 and CDR2: SGHAT, FQNNGV. The CDR3 is made up of 16 amino acids. V shed 5 bases and J 2 bases; nucleotides not matched to a gene: 5.

V and J are TRBV24-1 and TRBJ2-2, with 7 bases fitting TRBD1. Unmatched junction bases numbered 9, after V lost 9 bases and J lost 3 bases. The CDR3 extends over 15 amino acids. Germline CDR1 KGHDR, CDR2 SFDVKD. DNA for the CDR3: TGTGCCACCGGATTAGGGGGCCATTACACCGGGGAGCTGTTTTTT. Translated, it gives CATGLGGHYTGELFF.

The chain links TRBV27 to TRBJ2-1; 8 nucleotides agree with TRBD1. The CDR3 is 15 amino acids. Per germline, CDR1 MNHEY and CDR2 SMNVEV (reference sequence). Germline trimming cut 3 bases from V and 3 bases from J; bases unmatched to any gene: 4. In nucleotides, the CDR3 is TGTGCCAGCAGTTTCCTCGGACAGGGCTACAATGAGCAGTTCTTC. Encoded protein: CASSFLGQGYNEQFF.

V and J are TRBV25-1 and TRBJ2-5; TRBD2 might be the D (6 bases). Trimming left V 2 bases short and J 0 bases short, with 10 bases between. Germline V lookup: CDR1 MGHDK, CDR2 SYGVNS. The CDR3 has 15 amino acids. As DNA, the CDR3 is TGTGCCAGCAGTGAAGGGGGGAGAAACCAAGAGACCCAGTACTTC. Its translation is CASSEGGRNQETQYF. The variable domain in full, with the rest retrieved from reference TRBV25-1 and TRBJ2-5, is EADIYQTPRYLVIGTGKKITLECSQTMGHDKMYWYQQDPGMELHLIHYSYGVNSTEKGDLSSESTVSRIRTEHFPLTLESARPSHTSQYLCASSEGGRNQETQYFGPGTRLLVL.

This CDR3 reads CASSPWGGQNTEAFF. The CDR3 DNA is TGTGCCAGCTCACCATGGGGAGGGCAGAACACTGAAGCTTTCTTT. This rearrangement joins TRBV18 to TRBJ1-1; D is uncertain. Germline assignment: CDR1 KGHSH and CDR2 LQKENI. CDR3 length: 15 amino acids. Trimming took 2 bases from V and 1 from J, leaving 11 bases between them. Drawing the rest from reference TRBV18 and TRBJ1-1, the complete variable domain is NAGVMQNPRHLVRRRGQEARLRCSPMKGHSHVYWYRQLPEEGLKFMVYLQKENIIDESGMPKERFSAEFPKEGPSILRIQQVVRGDSAAYFCASSPWGGQNTEAFFGQGTRLTVV.

The chain employs TRBV10-1 and TRBJ2-5; 7 nucleotides match TRBD1. In germline, CDR1 is WNHNN, CDR2 SYGVQD (reference sequence). Losses at the gene ends were 6 bases for V and 0 bases for J; bases not matched to a gene: 7. The CDR3 has 15 amino acids. For the CDR3, the DNA is TGCGCCAGCAGCGCCGGGACAGCGTACCAAGAGACCCAGTACTTC. It codes for CASSAGTAYQETQYF.

This chain joins TRBV7-9 and TRBJ1-1; possibly TRBD1 for D (6 bases). Trimming stripped 4 bases from V and 1 base from J, with 16 bases between. Germline V lookup: CDR1 SEHNR, CDR2 FQNEAQ (reference sequence). The CDR3 runs 16 residues. The CDR3 region is CASSSQGISANTEAFF. DNA for the CDR3: TGTGCCAGCAGCTCACAGGGTATTAGCGCGAACACTGAAGCTTTCTTT.

V is TRBV4-1 and J is TRBJ1-2; D not certain. Germline V CDR1 and CDR2: MGHRA, YSYEKL. Trimming left V 0 bases short and J 1 base short, with 12 bases between. The CDR3 runs to 16 residues. The CDR3 spells CASSQDPVTVNYGYTF. The CDR3 nucleotides are TGCGCCAGCAGCCAAGATCCGGTTACCGTTAACTATGGCTACACCTTC.

The rearrangement uses TRBV29-1 and TRBJ1-1, with D unresolved. Germline V gene lookup returns CDR1 SQVTM and CDR2 ANQGSEA. This CDR3 comprises 12 residues. Trimming cost V 6 bases and J 0 bases, with 8 bases left between them. CDR3 loop: CSVEEMNTEAFF. Here the CDR3 DNA reads TGCAGCGTAGAGGAAATGAACACTGAAGCTTTCTTT.

This rearrangement joins TRBV6-6 to TRBJ1-1, with D maybe TRBD1 (6 bases). Trimming left V 5 bases short and J 3 bases short, with 13 bases between. This CDR3 spans 14 amino acids. The germline CDR1 and CDR2 sequences are MNHNY and SVGAGI (reference sequence). CDR3 loop: CASSGFKGDTEAFF. CDR3 nucleotide sequence: TGTGCCAGCAGTGGCTTTAAGGGGGACACTGAAGCTTTCTTT.

This chain joins TRBV6-2 or TRBV6-3 and TRBJ1-1; the match to TRBD1 covers 10 bases. V shed 0 bases and J 4 bases; nucleotides not matched to a gene: 2. The CDR3 length is 15 residues. Germline CDR1 reads MNHEY; CDR2 reads SVGEGT. CDR3 amino acids: CASSYSGTGATEAFF. The CDR3 nucleotides read TGTGCCAGCAGTTACTCCGGGACAGGGGCCACTGAAGCTTTCTTT.

The chain's CDR3 is CASSERGPSSYNEQFF. Written as DNA, the CDR3 is TGTGCCAGCAGTGAAAGGGGGCCGAGCTCCTACAATGAGCAGTTCTTC. The rearrangement uses TRBV2 and TRBJ2-1, with 7 bases that match TRBD1. Germline CDR1 and CDR2: SNHLY and FYNNEI. The J segment lost 0 bases and the V segment lost 2 bases, leaving 4 bases of the junction unmatched. This CDR3 is built from 16 residues. The entire variable domain, with the rest obtained from reference TRBV2 and TRBJ2-1, is as follows: EPEVTQTPSHQVTQMGQEVILRCVPISNHLYFYWYRQILGQKVEFLVSFYNNEISEKSEIFDDQFSVERPDGSNFTLKIRSTKLEDSAMYFCASSERGPSSYNEQFFGPGTRLTVL.

The chain joins TRBV4-1 to TRBJ2-7, with D tentatively TRBD1 (6 bases). Trimming removed 4 bases from V and 3 bases from J, with 16 bases in between. The CDR3 spans 15 residues. CDR1 MGHRA and CDR2 YSYEKL come from the germline V gene. CDR3 sequence: CASSRSHRESYEQYF. DNA for the CDR3: TGCGCCAGCAGCCGATCACACAGGGAGAGCTACGAGCAGTACTTC.

CDR3 sequence reads: CASSERFGVGYGYTF. The CDR3 bases are TGCGCCAGCAGTGAGAGGTTTGGAGTTGGCTATGGCTACACCTTC. The rearrangement uses TRBV10-2 and TRBJ1-2; D gene uncertain. Germline lookup yields CDR1 WSHSY and CDR2 SAAADI. This CDR3 contains 15 residues. Trimming left V 2 bases short and J 4 bases short, with 14 bases between.

This chain joins TRBV5-1 and TRBJ1-6; D remains unclear. V lost 2 bases and J lost 8, with 17 bases in between. Germline values: CDR1 SGHRS, CDR2 YFSETQ. This CDR3 region has 16 residues. CDR3 DNA: TGCGCCAGCAGCTTCAAGCCGCGGGAAACTTATTCACCCCTCCACTTT. This encodes CASSFKPRETYSPLHF. Combining the CDR3 with reference TRBV5-1 and TRBJ1-6 gives the whole variable domain KAGVTQTPRYLIKTRGQQVTLSCSPISGHRSVSWYQQTPGQGLQFLFEYFSETQRNKGNFPGRFSGRQFSNSRSEMNVSTLELGDSALYLCASSFKPRETYSPLHFGNGTRLTVT.

The chain couples TRBV4-2 to TRBJ1-1; D gene uncertain. The CDR3 covers 15 residues. V lost 0 bases and J lost 3, with 11 bases in between. Per germline, CDR1 LGHNA and CDR2 YNFKEQ. This CDR3 reads CASSQDKNTHTEAFF. As DNA, the CDR3 is TGTGCCAGCAGCCAAGATAAGAACACCCACACTGAAGCTTTCTTT.